This T cell receptor beta chain was retrieved from a study of T cell responses to AZD1222 COVID-19 vaccine (dated by TCRdb to the early 2020s). About the study as a whole: TCR sequencing was performed for about 250 trial participants, of whom roughly 200 were given two doses of AZD1222 and approximately 25 were given two doses of MenACWY control vaccine. Enrollment into the trials was organized by age into subgroups of 18-55, 56-69 and 70-plus years, and those subgroups contained 148, 28 and 57 TCR-sequenced participants, respectively.

Trimming at the junction amounts to 7 bases on V and 5 bases on J, and the germline ends lie 17 bases apart. The CDR3 runs 14 residues from the cysteine to the phenylalanine. Only the CDR3 DNA stays, 42 bases, in frame from base 1. Taken from the germline V gene, the CDR1 and CDR2 loops are MNHEY and SVGAGI. Overall results and qualifications from the work: After two AZD1222 doses, spike-specific TCR breadth and depth were significantly higher than at day 0 and than in MenACWY recipients. Participants were mostly white British, with more females than males. The authors suggested clonal diversity may have been underestimated. No day 14 peak-response samples were available, so repertoires were characterized only after the peak T cell response. Reportedly, almost half of the unique spike-specific TCRs recognized epitopes lying outside the regions that are mutated in the B.1.351 and B.1.1.7 variants. In the small 56-69-year group, the increase in depth fell short of significance, most likely because of low power. Conclusions about previously exposed vaccinees are limited because only 5 or 6 AZD1222 recipients were SARS-CoV-2 seropositive at baseline. The vaccine-associated CD4 TCRs covered the entire spike protein, and the dominant responses fell in regions 160-218 and 743-854.

In regard to this clone: The antigen it recognizes is unknown. No base quality information exists; no much larger clone differs at one position.

The time point tag for this specimen amounts to: about 28 days (+/-7) after the second vaccine dose. The treatment or condition label on this specimen signifies: meningococcal conjugate vaccine given as trial control. Vaccinee samples were obtained from the UK trials COV001 and COV002, which included a single-blind randomized controlled phase 2/3 trial of AZD1222 (ChAdOx1 nCoV-19) in healthy adults. Trial participant PBMC samples were collected at day 0 and day 28 after the second dose for TCRbeta chain sequencing. The CDR3 regions of human TCRbeta chains were analyzed by immunosequencing. Regarding the original processing steps: Repertoire TCRs were checked for matches against a reference library of SARS-CoV-2-specific TCRs that had been generated using the MIRA antigen-specificity platform. Breadth was defined as the fraction of unique TCRs that were SARS-CoV-2-associated. Depth was defined as the fraction of total T cells that were SARS-CoV-2-associated. Using the MIRA data, every spike-specific TCR was mapped to the spike region that the TCR reacted to and assigned to either a CD4 or a CD8 class. Log10-transformed breadth and depth values were compared by one-way ANOVA with Sidak's multiple comparisons tests. TCRdb took over this immuneACCESS table, retaining in-frame rearrangements with V and J assigned. Such tables are incomplete; in checked studies, under half of the missing clones stem from an unresolved V gene, and the remainder is unexplained. The DNA gave D and trimming, while V, J and clone size come from that table. The table for this sample lists roughly 130,000 clones; more than 80% of them were counted only once. The top ten clonotypes cover 7.5% of the sample.

Here the chain combines TRBV6-5 and TRBJ1-2; no D gene is confidently identified. The specimen comprised peripheral blood, sampled 28 days after the second dose of the MenACWY control vaccine. The receptor was isolated from an adult who received the MenACWY meningococcal vaccine as a control. The DNA sequence is TGTGCCAGCAATTCGGGCAGCAATACTTATGGCTACACCTTC. Its protein reads: CASNSGSNTYGYTF.